The 4 T cell receptor beta chains reported below all come from one sample, sequenced in a study of control samples from healthy donors and cancer patients. Profiling relied on immunoSEQ multiplex PCR, and the TCRdb table lists in-frame clones only, not all of them. The data show about 140,000 clones, with less than 90% seen just once and around 9% held by the top ten. The sequenced material came from blood. The receptors derive from a woman in her twenties or thirties in good health.

The chain uses TRBV29-1 and TRBJ2-5; D unresolved. There are 14 residues in the CDR3. CDR1 SQVTM and CDR2 ANQGSEA come from the germline V gene. The V and J ends lost 1 base and 2 bases respectively, with 11 bases between them. The CDR3 nucleotides read TGCAGCGTTGAAGGCGAAACAGCTCAAGAGACCCAGTACTTC. It yields the protein CSVEGETAQETQYF.

The genes are TRBV9 and TRBJ2-7; tentatively, D is TRBD1 (6 bases). CDR1 is SGDLS, CDR2 YYNGEE, per germline. This CDR3 has 15 amino acids. Trimming stripped 0 bases from V and 7 bases from J, with 17 bases between. The chain's CDR3 is CASSVAGRSGVEQYF. The DNA for the CDR3 is TGTGCCAGCAGCGTAGCAGGGCGTTCAGGGGTGGAGCAGTACTTC.

This chain uses TRBV9 with TRBJ2-7, with 7 positions matching TRBD1. Trimming at V came to 3 bases and at J to 2 bases, leaving 11 bases not matched to a gene. The CDR3 runs 16 residues. Per germline, CDR1 SGDLS and CDR2 YYNGEE. CDR3 amino acids: CASSAHPGTVTYEQYF. CDR3 in DNA: TGTGCCAGCAGCGCTCACCCGGGGACAGTGACCTACGAGCAGTACTTC.

The rearrangement links TRBV19 to TRBJ1-5; possible D gene TRBD1, 6 bases. Germline V lookup: CDR1 LNHDA, CDR2 SQIVND (reference sequence). V was cut by 5 bases and J by 0 bases, with 17 bases left in between. The CDR3 spans 17 residues. CDR3 protein: CASSPSLDRYSNQPQHF. The CDR3 nucleotides are TGTGCCAGTAGTCCTTCATTGGACAGATATAGCAATCAGCCCCAGCATTTT.